This T cell receptor (beta chain) originates from a study of T cell repertoires in cytomegalovirus infection. Study in general: Matching HLA type and CMV infection were both indicated by public TCR beta signatures.

MiXCR, run by TCRdb on the reads, gives a single entry per CDR3 protein. The data contain 510,000 or so distinct CDR3 sequences, approximately 26% of them singletons. Trimming took off 5 bases at V and 2 bases at J, with 10 bases between the two ends. The CDR3 is 13 amino acids. This clonotype was observed a handful of times. The chain uses TRBV12-3 or TRBV12-4 and TRBJ2-7; D gene unclear. This TCR derives from a human donor in good health (CMV status not recorded). Some clones in this sample may be carry-over from other donors' samples. The sequencing sample was made of PBMCs. CDR3 residues: CASSPTLTYEQYF. CDR3 bases: TGTGCCAGCAGTCCCACGCTCACCTACGAGCAGTACTTC.